The sequence of this TCR beta chain was determined in a study of shared clonotypes between healthy human individuals. The table came from immunoSEQ multiplex PCR; TCRdb's copy has only in-frame clones and leaves some out. Of 2.3 million or so clones in the sample, 90% to 95% were seen once. As regards this clone: Its antigen is still unknown.

The CDR3 spans 14 residues. The V gene lost 7 bases and the J gene lost 2 bases, with 15 bases spanning the gap. Germline V gene data show CDR1 as MNHEY and CDR2 as SVGAGI. Findings and caveats of the study: A limitation of the genetic and exposure-history diversity represented arose from few donors. Among donors, clonotype sharing was expected to be affected by sequencing depth.

This sequence was found in a young man in good health. Some clones in this sample may be carry-over from other donors' samples. The chain has TRBV6-5 and TRBJ2-7; D perhaps matches TRBD2 (7 bases). The specimen sequenced was naive CD4+ T cells from PBMCs. The subset here: CD45RA+ positively selected. The CDR3 nucleotides are TGTGCCAGCAAGGGGGGGGTGCGAACCTACGAGCAGTACTTC. Amino acids: CASKGGVRTYEQYF.